The clone carrying this T cell receptor (beta chain) was detected only once. These data originate in a study of blood T cell repertoires in COVID-19. Study at large: T cells, B-cell-depleted T cells, or PBMCs supplied cDNA or gDNA.

Germline loops: CDR1 MNHEY, CDR2 SVGAGI. V lost 2 bases and J 4 bases, leaving 8 bases between the germline ends. The CDR3 covers 14 residues. Using immunoSEQ multiplex PCR, the repertoire was profiled, and TCRdb retains in-frame clones only, with some absent. The profile shows more than 15,000 clones, approximately 95% of them singletons. The chain has TRBV6-5 and TRBJ2-2; D possibly corresponds to TRBD1 (6 bases). This clonotype was obtained from a woman aged 50 to 60 with active COVID-19. The material sequenced was peripheral blood. The CDR3 loop is CASSYGQTTGELFF. CDR3 in DNA: TGTGCCAGCAGTTACGGACAGACCACCGGGGAGCTGTTTTTT.